The 11 T cell receptor beta chains reported below all come from one sample, sequenced in a study of T cells of healthy individuals. TCRdb passed the 5' RACE reads through MiXCR, listing each CDR3 protein once. Of 60,000 to 75,000 distinct CDR3 sequences in the sample, about 16% are singletons; the top ten hold about 4.4%. These receptors originate from a human donor in good health.

This clonotype appeared many times. This sequence joins TRBV27 and TRBJ2-7; D could derive from TRBD1 or TRBD2 (7 bases each). Germline CDR1 MNHEY, CDR2 SMNVEV (reference sequence). The germline V and J ends were trimmed by 4 bases and 2 bases, with 15 bases remaining between them. CDR3 length: 15 residues. For the CDR3, the DNA is TGTGCCAGCAGTTCACTTTCAGGGGGGGCCTACGAGCAGTACTTC. Translated: CASSSLSGGAYEQYF.

This clonotype has ten or more counts. A junction boundary mismatches the germline segment, possibly from a read error. The chain employs TRBV7-2 and TRBJ2-5, with a weak D call TRBD2 (6 bases). Germline CDR1 SGHTA, CDR2 FQGNSA. The CDR3 length is 15 residues. The CDR3 region has the DNA TGTGCCAGCAGCCTAGCGACCCGGAGCCAAGAGACCCAGTACTTC. It translates to CASSLATRSQETQYF.

This clonotype has only a few counts. The chain uses TRBV5-1 and TRBJ2-5; D ambiguous. Trimming shortened V by 0 bases and J by 4 bases, and 4 bases separated the two germline ends. CDR3 length equals 12 residues. The germline V gene has CDR1 SGHRS and CDR2 YFSETQ. Here the CDR3 DNA reads TGCGCCAGCAGCTTGGCCCCAGAGACCCAGTACTTC. Residues: CASSLAPETQYF.

This clonotype was observed at least ten times. The V call is TRBV25-1, the J call TRBJ1-5; D is possibly TRBD1 (5 bases). There are 17 residues in the CDR3. Germline V gives CDR1 MGHDK, CDR2 SYGVNS. V shed 2 bases and J shed 2 bases, with 16 bases lying between them. The CDR3 is CASSEEEGIGGNQPQHF. The DNA for the CDR3 is TGTGCCAGCAGTGAAGAGGAGGGGATAGGGGGCAATCAGCCCCAGCATTTT.

The chain links TRBV29-1 to TRBJ2-4; a weak D match, TRBD2 (6 bases). Trimming took off 4 bases at V and 9 bases at J, with 16 bases between the two ends. CDR3 length: 13 residues. Per the germline V gene, CDR1 is SQVTM and CDR2 is ANQGSEA. CDR3 bases: TGCAGCGTTGGGGGAGGTAGCGAAGGCATTCAGTACTTC. Translation gives CSVGGGSEGIQYF. The full variable domain, rest sourced from reference TRBV29-1 and TRBJ2-4, is SAVISQKPSRDICQRGTSLTIQCQVDSQVTMMFWYRQQPGQSLTLIATANQGSEATYESGFVIDKFPISRPNLTFSTLTVSNMSPEDSSIYLCSVGGGSEGIQYFGAGTRLSVL.

Ten or more counts support this clonotype. This chain joins TRBV7-9 and TRBJ1-6, with 7 bases lining up with TRBD1. Germline CDR1 and CDR2: SEHNR and FQNEAQ (reference sequence). Losses at the gene ends were 3 bases for V and 9 bases for J; bases not matched to a gene: 8. This CDR3 has 15 amino acids. The CDR3, as DNA: TGTGCCAGCAGCTTTGACAGGGTAGAGATTTCACCCCTCCACTTT. Translation gives CASSFDRVEISPLHF.

In this sample, this clonotype turned up many times. The DNA of the CDR3 is TGTGCCAGCAGTTGGTACGAGGAGACCCAGTACTTC. Protein sequence: CASSWYEETQYF. This chain joins TRBV28 and TRBJ2-5; D is ambiguous. There are 12 residues in the CDR3. V lost 4 bases and J 5 bases, leaving 8 bases between the germline ends. Per the germline V gene, CDR1 is MDHEN and CDR2 is SYDVKM. Using reference TRBV28 and TRBJ2-5 for the parts outside the CDR3, the full variable domain is DVKVTQSSRYLVKRTGEKVFLECVQDMDHENMFWYRQDPGLGLRLIYFSYDVKMKEKGDIPEGYSVSREKKERFSLILESASTNQTSMYLCASSWYEETQYFGPGTRLLVL.

The chain has TRBV3-1 and TRBJ2-5, with 7 bases lining up with TRBD1. From germline, CDR1 is LGHDT and CDR2 YNNKEL (reference sequence). The CDR3 is 16 residues long. Unmatched junction bases numbered 9, after V lost 5 bases and J lost 0 bases. The CDR3 coding sequence is TGTGCCAGCAGCTTTCGGACAGGCTCCTACCAAGAGACCCAGTACTTC. It is translated as CASSFRTGSYQETQYF.

The rearrangement uses TRBV6-2 or TRBV6-3 and TRBJ2-1; TRBD2 might be the D (5 bases). CDR3 length equals 11 residues. Germline loops: CDR1 MNHEY, CDR2 SVGEGT. With 2 bases removed from V and 12 bases from J, the gap between germline ends came to 8 bases. The CDR3 DNA reads TGTGCCAGCAGTTACGGCGCGGGGCAGTTCTTC. Amino acids: CASSYGAGQFF.

Concerning this clonotype: With a much larger clone just one base away, this may be a read error. The V gene is TRBV27, the J gene TRBJ1-2; TRBD1 might be the D (5 bases). Germline values: CDR1 MNHEY, CDR2 SMNVEV (reference sequence). This CDR3 has 13 residues. The CDR3 loop reads CASSLRRGDGYNF. In nucleotides, the CDR3 is TGTGCCAGCAGTTTGCGGAGGGGAGATGGCTACAACTTC.

The rearrangement uses TRBV29-1 and TRBJ1-6, with D unclear. Germline V gene sequence: CDR1 SQVTM, CDR2 ANQGSEA. Trimming took off 5 bases at V and 5 bases at J, with 13 bases between the two ends. The CDR3 is 14 residues long. The CDR3 spells CSVQEGWDNSPLHF. In nucleotides, the CDR3 is TGCAGCGTTCAGGAAGGGTGGGATAATTCACCCCTCCACTTT.